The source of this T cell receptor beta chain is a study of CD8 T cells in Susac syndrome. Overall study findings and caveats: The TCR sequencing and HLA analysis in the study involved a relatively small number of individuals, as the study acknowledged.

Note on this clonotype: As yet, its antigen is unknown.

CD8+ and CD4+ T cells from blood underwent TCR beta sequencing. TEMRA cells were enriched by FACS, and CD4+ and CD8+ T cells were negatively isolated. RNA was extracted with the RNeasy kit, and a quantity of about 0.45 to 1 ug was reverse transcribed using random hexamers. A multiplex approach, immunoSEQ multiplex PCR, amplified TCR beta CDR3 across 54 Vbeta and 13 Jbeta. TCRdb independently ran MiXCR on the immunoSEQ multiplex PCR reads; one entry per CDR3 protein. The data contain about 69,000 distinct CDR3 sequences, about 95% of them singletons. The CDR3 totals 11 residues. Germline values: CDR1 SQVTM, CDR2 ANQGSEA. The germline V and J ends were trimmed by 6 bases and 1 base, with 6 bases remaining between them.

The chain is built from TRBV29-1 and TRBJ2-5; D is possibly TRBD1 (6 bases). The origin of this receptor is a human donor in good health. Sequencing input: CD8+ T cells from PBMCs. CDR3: CSVRGQETQYF. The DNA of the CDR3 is TGCAGCGTCAGGGGCCAAGAGACCCAGTACTTC. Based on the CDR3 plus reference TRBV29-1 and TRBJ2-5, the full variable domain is SAVISQKPSRDICQRGTSLTIQCQVDSQVTMMFWYRQQPGQSLTLIATANQGSEATYESGFVIDKFPISRPNLTFSTLTVSNMSPEDSSIYLCSVRGQETQYFGPGTRLLVL.